Presented here are 10 T cell receptor beta chains from one specimen sequenced in a study of blood T cell repertoires in COVID-19 (dated by TCRdb to between 2020 and 2021). Libraries were prepared through the immunoSEQ multiplex PCR assay. TCRdb obtained this table from immuneACCESS and retained in-frame rearrangements with V and J assigned. These tables miss some clones; where compared with another copy, unresolved V genes account for less than half of the shortfall, and the remainder is unexplained. The sample yields 200,000 to 300,000 clones; roughly 86% were counted once. 2.3% of the sample is held by the ten biggest clonotypes. Sequences were obtained from peripheral blood. These receptors came from a woman aged 45-59 years with acute or convalescent COVID-19.

The J gene is TRBJ2-7, the V gene TRBV7-2; a weak D match, TRBD2 (6 bases). The CDR3 runs to 14 residues. Germline CDR1 SGHTA, CDR2 FQGNSA. V lost 4 bases to trimming and J lost 0 bases, with 10 bases between them. CDR3 in DNA: TGTGCCAGCAGCTCGCTAGCGAACTCCTACGAGCAGTACTTC. Protein product: CASSSLANSYEQYF.

V usage is TRBV6-1 and J usage is TRBJ1-1, with D unclear. The V gene's germline CDR1 is MNHNS and CDR2 SASEGT. The CDR3 extends over 14 amino acids. With 0 bases removed from V and 3 bases from J, the gap between germline ends came to 8 bases. The CDR3 loop is CASSEALGDTEAFF. The CDR3 nucleotides read TGTGCCAGCAGTGAAGCGCTCGGGGACACTGAAGCTTTCTTT.

The chain has TRBV19 and TRBJ2-5, with 9 positions matching TRBD2. Germline CDR1 LNHDA, CDR2 SQIVND (reference sequence). This CDR3 comprises 17 residues. Trimming cost V 3 bases and J 4 bases; bases outside gene matches: 12. CDR3 amino acids: CASSIRAAGGILETQYF. The CDR3 DNA is TGTGCCAGTAGTATTCGGGCGGCGGGAGGGATTTTAGAGACCCAGTACTTC.

The chain has TRBV5-1 and TRBJ2-5; possibly TRBD1 for D (5 bases). Germline values: CDR1 SGHRS, CDR2 YFSETQ. V dropped 4 bases and J dropped 2 bases, with 12 bases sitting between them. CDR3 length equals 14 residues. CDR3 residues: CASSPRQIQETQYF. The CDR3, as DNA: TGCGCCAGCAGCCCCCGACAGATTCAAGAGACCCAGTACTTC.

The chain couples TRBV9 to TRBJ1-2; D remains ambiguous. CDR3 length: 14 amino acids. With 3 bases removed from V and 5 bases from J, the gap between germline ends came to 14 bases. Per germline, CDR1 SGDLS and CDR2 YYNGEE. CDR3: CASSGLRDRYGYTF. The CDR3 region has the DNA TGTGCCAGCAGCGGGTTGAGGGATCGGTATGGCTACACCTTC. The variable domain in full, completed from reference TRBV9 and TRBJ1-2, reads DSGVTQTPKHLITATGQRVTLRCSPRSGDLSVYWYQQSLDQGLQFLIQYYNGEERAKGNILERFSAQQFPDLHSELNLSSLELGDSALYFCASSGLRDRYGYTFGSGTRLTVV.

The genes are TRBV24-1 and TRBJ2-7, with D perhaps TRBD1 (6 bases). This CDR3 region has 14 residues. Between the trimmed V and J ends, which lost 3 bases and 6 bases, there was a span of 14 bases. Germline V gene data show CDR1 as KGHDR and CDR2 as SFDVKD. This chain's CDR3 is CATSDTGTNGEQYF. The CDR3 DNA reads TGTGCCACCAGTGATACCGGGACAAACGGCGAGCAGTACTTC.

The rearrangement links TRBV5-1 to TRBJ2-3, with 11 bases fitting TRBD2. V lost 4 bases, J lost 3 bases, and 16 bases stayed unmatched. Germline V CDR1 and CDR2: SGHRS, YFSETQ. The CDR3 extends over 19 amino acids. The CDR3 here is CASSRIPGLAVEGTDTQYF. CDR3 DNA: TGCGCCAGCAGCCGGATACCGGGACTAGCGGTAGAGGGGACAGATACGCAGTATTTT.

The gene calls are TRBV27 and TRBJ1-6; D unresolved. Germline V gives CDR1 MNHEY, CDR2 SMNVEV (reference sequence). Trimming took 2 bases from V and 7 from J, leaving 12 bases between them. The CDR3 has 15 amino acids. This chain's CDR3 is CASSLNPPGNSPLHF. DNA for the CDR3: TGTGCCAGCAGTTTAAACCCGCCCGGGAATTCACCCCTCCACTTT.

DNA for the CDR3: TGTGCCAGCAGTTTTCAGGGGGCAGTAGGTGGCTACACCTTC. This sequence encodes CASSFQGAVGGYTF. This chain connects TRBV27 to TRBJ1-2, with 8 bases aligning to TRBD1. Trimming at V came to 3 bases and at J to 7 bases, leaving 7 bases not matched to a gene. From germline, CDR1 is MNHEY and CDR2 SMNVEV (reference sequence). This CDR3 is built from 14 residues.

This rearrangement joins TRBV7-2 to TRBJ1-5; the D gene is possibly TRBD1 (5 bases). This CDR3 has 14 residues. Per germline, CDR1 SGHTA and CDR2 FQGNSA. Trimming took off 1 base at V and 7 bases at J, with 11 bases between the two ends. This chain's CDR3 is CASSLGGRGQPQHF. The CDR3 region has the DNA TGTGCCAGCAGCTTAGGTGGGCGGGGGCAGCCCCAGCATTTT. Complete variable domain (other parts from reference TRBV7-2 and TRBJ1-5): GAGVSQSPSNKVTEKGKDVELRCDPISGHTALYWYRQSLGQGLEFLIYFQGNSAPDKSGLPSDRFSAERTGGSVSTLTIQRTQQEDSAVYLCASSLGGRGQPQHFGDGTRLSIL.